Below are 27 T cell receptor beta chains sequenced from a single sample in a study of beta chain features in type 1 diabetes. What was sequenced were expressed TCRB transcripts, since all of the isolated RNA had been reverse transcribed. Repertoires were generated with immunoSEQ multiplex PCR, while TCRdb's copy carries only in-frame clones and drops some. Of hundreds of thousands of clones listed, roughly a sixth were seen once; the top ten hold about 0.087%. The sequenced sample was naive CD4+ T cells from blood. All receptors derive from a man younger than 30 in good health.

The CDR3 sequence: CASSSSGGGLATQYF. The CDR3 nucleotides read TGCGCCAGCAGCTCAAGCGGGGGAGGGCTTGCTACGCAGTATTTT. The V and J genes are TRBV4-3 and TRBJ2-3; 8 bases fit TRBD2. V lost 5 bases and J lost 8; bases outside the gene matches: 12. Per germline, CDR1 LGHNA and CDR2 YSLEER. CDR3 length equals 15 residues.

In this sample, this clone turned up a few times. The rearrangement joins TRBV27 to TRBJ2-1; 10 bases line up with TRBD1. The CDR3 sequence is 13 residues long. V was clipped by 6 bases and J by 9 bases; unmatched bases: 5. The V gene's germline CDR1 is MNHEY and CDR2 SMNVEV (reference sequence). The CDR3 reads CASRRQGAGEQFF. In DNA, the CDR3 is TGTGCCAGCAGGAGACAGGGGGCGGGTGAGCAGTTCTTC.

This clone was detected only a few times. The gene calls are TRBV29-1 and TRBJ1-3; the D gene is possibly TRBD1 (5 bases). V lost 7 bases and J lost 4, with 11 bases in between. This CDR3 region has 12 residues. In germline, CDR1 is SQVTM, CDR2 ANQGSEA. CDR3 region: CSAEAGGNTIYF. As DNA, the CDR3 is TGCAGCGCCGAAGCAGGGGGAAACACCATATATTTT.

The chain has TRBV4-2 and TRBJ2-2; the D is unclear. Germline V CDR1 and CDR2: LGHNA, YNFKEQ. The V end lost 3 bases, the J end lost 5 bases, and 13 bases lay between the germline ends. This CDR3 is 15 amino acids long. The CDR3 nucleotides are TGTGCCAGCAGCCACCCGTCCGTGGGGACCGGGGAGCTGTTTTTT. Its translation: CASSHPSVGTGELFF.

This clone has more than one count but fewer than ten. V gene TRBV9 combines with J gene TRBJ1-4; TRBD1 agrees at 8 bases. Germline CDR1 is SGDLS and CDR2 is YYNGEE. V was pared by 4 bases and J by 7 bases, with 9 bases of the junction left unmatched. This CDR3 contains 15 residues. The CDR3, as DNA: TGTGCCAGCAGCCCTCGCGGGGACAGGCGTGAAAAACTGTTTTTT. Amino acid sequence: CASSPRGDRREKLFF.

The chain joins TRBV7-9 to TRBJ1-2, with 7 positions matching TRBD1. Germline loops: CDR1 SEHNR, CDR2 FQNEAQ (reference sequence). This CDR3 is 15 amino acids long. The trim removed 1 base at V and 9 bases at J, leaving 11 bases unmatched. The CDR3 loop reads CASSLVSQGQPSYTF. CDR3 DNA sequence: TGTGCCAGCAGCTTAGTTAGCCAGGGACAGCCGAGCTACACCTTC. Together with reference TRBV7-9 and TRBJ1-2, the CDR3 gives the full variable domain: DTGVSQNPRHKITKRGQNVTFRCDPISEHNRLYWYRQTLGQGPEFLTYFQNEAQLEKSRLLSDRFSAERPKGSFSTLEIQRTEQGDSAMYLCASSLVSQGQPSYTFGSGTRLTVV.

The chain has TRBV4-3 and TRBJ2-5, with 10 bases lining up with TRBD1. The V gene end was trimmed by 5 bases and the J gene end by 7 bases; junction bases not matched to a gene: 13. Looked up from germline, CDR1 is LGHNA and CDR2 is YSLEER. The CDR3 covers 16 residues. The CDR3 bases are TGCGCCAGCAGCGCCACTCGACAGGGGGCTGGGGGGACCCAGTACTTC. This codes for CASSATRQGAGGTQYF.

This sequence joins TRBV7-2 and TRBJ2-1, with TRBD2 identical over 7 bases. Germline V gene lookup returns CDR1 SGHTA and CDR2 FQGNSA. This CDR3 comprises 14 residues. V was clipped by 7 bases and J by 4 bases; unmatched bases: 7. CDR3: CASNGRTPYNEQFF. CDR3 in DNA: TGTGCCAGCAACGGGAGGACCCCTTACAATGAGCAGTTCTTC.

As regards this clone: A read error may account for a junction end that differs from germline. The J gene is TRBJ1-6, the V gene TRBV6-5, with 10 bases lining up with TRBD1. CDR1 is MNHEY, CDR2 SVGAGI, per germline. The CDR3 has 14 residues. This chain's CDR3 is CAGSRDRGNSPLHF. The CDR3 DNA sequence: TGTGCCGGCAGTCGGGACAGGGGAAATTCACCCCTCCACTTT.

The gene calls are TRBV28 and TRBJ2-7; D gene ambiguous. The V and J ends lost 2 bases and 4 bases respectively, with 9 bases between them. Germline lookup yields CDR1 MDHEN and CDR2 SYDVKM. The CDR3 contains 13 residues. DNA for the CDR3: TGTGCCAGCAGTTTAAGTCAGTATTACGAGCAGTACTTC. Its translation is CASSLSQYYEQYF.

This clone has a handful of counts. The chain uses TRBV19 and TRBJ2-1, with 7 bases matching TRBD1. The V gene end was trimmed by 4 bases and the J gene end by 2 bases; junction bases not matched to a gene: 5. The CDR3 extends over 15 amino acids. Germline V gene data show CDR1 as LNHDA and CDR2 as SQIVND (reference sequence). CDR3 residues: CASSRPGQPYNEQFF. CDR3 DNA: TGTGCCAGTAGTAGACCGGGACAGCCCTACAATGAGCAGTTCTTC.

This clone was seen a few times. The chain employs TRBV10-3 and TRBJ1-1; D might be TRBD1 (6 bases). The germline CDR1 and CDR2 sequences are ENHRY and SYGVKD. There are 16 residues in the CDR3. Trimming stripped 7 bases from V and 1 base from J, with 19 bases between. This chain's CDR3 is CAITRGSQGGNTEAFF. The CDR3 region has the DNA TGTGCCATCACGCGAGGGTCACAGGGAGGGAACACTGAAGCTTTCTTT.

This clone was picked up a small number of times. V is TRBV7-8 and J is TRBJ1-2, with TRBD1 matching 7 bases. CDR1 and CDR2 from the germline V gene are SGHVS and FQNEAQ. The ends lost 5 bases at V and 4 bases at J; junction bases unmatched: 10. The CDR3 extends over 15 amino acids. The CDR3: CASSHRIQGSYGYTF. The CDR3 region has the DNA TGTGCCAGCAGCCACCGAATACAGGGGAGCTATGGCTACACCTTC.

A few counts support this clone. The CDR3 DNA follows: TGTGCCAGCAGCTTGGGGACAGGGACCTACGAGCAGTACTTC. This codes for CASSLGTGTYEQYF. This chain joins TRBV5-6 and TRBJ2-7, with 8 bases matching TRBD1. The CDR3 contains 14 residues. The V segment lost 0 bases and the J segment 2 bases; nucleotides outside the gene matches: 1. Per the germline V gene, CDR1 is SGHDT and CDR2 is YYEEEE.

The chain joins TRBV9 to TRBJ2-7; 10 nucleotides agree with TRBD1. J gave up 9 bases and V 3 bases, and 12 bases lay outside the gene matches. The CDR3 has 15 amino acids. In germline, CDR1 is SGDLS, CDR2 YYNGEE. The CDR3 reads CASSEQTGGAVRQYF. Here the CDR3 DNA reads TGTGCCAGCAGCGAGCAGACAGGGGGCGCGGTAAGGCAGTACTTC.

The rearrangement uses TRBV19 and TRBJ2-1, with 7 bases lining up with TRBD1. CDR3 length: 16 amino acids. Looked up from germline, CDR1 is LNHDA and CDR2 is SQIVND (reference sequence). The J segment lost 4 bases and the V segment lost 9 bases, leaving 15 bases of the junction unmatched. This CDR3 is CASSPRQGSLYNEQFF. DNA for the CDR3: TGTGCCAGCAGCCCCCGACAGGGAAGCTTGTACAATGAGCAGTTCTTC. The variable domain in full, completed from reference TRBV19 and TRBJ2-1, reads DGGITQSPKYLFRKEGQNVTLSCEQNLNHDAMYWYRQDPGQGLRLIYYSQIVNDFQKGDIAEGYSVSREKKESFPLTVTSAQKNPTAFYLCASSPRQGSLYNEQFFGPGTRLTVL.

This clone was seen only a few times. The chain employs TRBV15 and TRBJ2-5; maybe TRBD1 (5 bases). The CDR3 is 19 amino acids. Germline V gives CDR1 LNHNV, CDR2 YYDKDF (reference sequence). V gave up 0 bases and J gave up 2 bases, with 22 bases separating them. The CDR3 region is CATSRDGGQGRVYQETQYF. DNA of the CDR3: TGTGCCACCAGCAGAGATGGTGGGCAGGGAAGGGTGTATCAAGAGACCCAGTACTTC.

The chain combines TRBV5-1 with TRBJ2-3; D is perhaps TRBD2 (5 bases). Deletions cut 7 bases from V and 2 bases from J, with 17 bases between. The CDR3 runs to 15 residues. Germline V gives CDR1 SGHRS, CDR2 YFSETQ. CDR3 sequence reads: CASRSGLAPTDTQYF. The DNA for the CDR3 is TGCGCCAGCCGCTCGGGGTTGGCCCCCACAGATACGCAGTATTTT. Full variable domain (missing parts from reference TRBV5-1 and TRBJ2-3): KAGVTQTPRYLIKTRGQQVTLSCSPISGHRSVSWYQQTPGQGLQFLFEYFSETQRNKGNFPGRFSGRQFSNSRSEMNVSTLELGDSALYLCASRSGLAPTDTQYFGPGTRLTVL.

The V gene is TRBV27, the J gene TRBJ2-3; no firm D call. Looked up from germline, CDR1 is MNHEY and CDR2 is SMNVEV (reference sequence). The V end was cut by 5 bases, the J end by 3 bases, with 9 bases between. The CDR3 is 13 residues long. The CDR3 loop is CASSRQNTDTQYF. CDR3 sequence (DNA): TGTGCCAGCAGTCGACAAAATACAGATACGCAGTATTTT.

On this clone: Other DNA sequences in the sample encode the same CDR3. The chain has TRBV6-5 and TRBJ1-2; a possible D gene is TRBD1 (5 bases). Trimming left V 6 bases short and J 2 bases short, with 10 bases between. From germline, CDR1 is MNHEY and CDR2 SVGAGI. This CDR3 contains 13 residues. CDR3 in DNA: TGTGCCAGCAGCCTTCAGGGAAACTATGGCTACACCTTC. Translated, it gives CASSLQGNYGYTF.

This clone was seen more than once but under ten times. This chain uses TRBV7-2 with TRBJ2-3; D might be TRBD1 or TRBD2, each matching 5 bases. Germline CDR1 SGHTA, CDR2 FQGNSA. V was pared by 4 bases and J by 2 bases, with 13 bases between. CDR3 length equals 15 residues. CDR3 sequence reads: CASSSGTYHTDTQYF. CDR3 nucleotide sequence: TGTGCCAGCAGCTCTGGGACCTATCACACAGATACGCAGTATTTT.

This clone was seen a handful of times. This rearrangement joins TRBV11-2 to TRBJ1-2; D possibly corresponds to TRBD1 (6 bases). CDR1 SGHAT and CDR2 FQNNGV come from the germline V gene. V was pared by 5 bases and J by 8 bases, with 21 bases between. This CDR3 has 15 residues. The CDR3 nucleotides are TGTGCCAGCAGCAACCCCGGGACACCTCGGGGAGGCTACACCTTC. Residues: CASSNPGTPRGGYTF.

The CDR3 bases are TGTGCCAGCAGCTTCCCCAAACAGGGGGCGGGTGAAGCTTTCTTT. It yields the protein CASSFPKQGAGEAFF. This chain uses TRBV7-8 with TRBJ1-1; TRBD1 matches at 9 bases. Germline V gene data show CDR1 as SGHVS and CDR2 as FQNEAQ. The CDR3 is 15 residues long. V lost 3 bases and J lost 7; bases outside the gene matches: 9.

The genes are TRBV2 and TRBJ1-2; no firm D call. CDR3 length: 14 residues. V lost 2 bases and J 4 bases, leaving 11 bases between the germline ends. CDR1 and CDR2 (germline): SNHLY, FYNNEI. CDR3 nucleotides: TGTGCCAGCAGTGAACACGACCGTGGCTATGGCTACACCTTC. It is translated as CASSEHDRGYGYTF.

This clone was recorded a few times. The chain carries TRBV7-9 and TRBJ2-2; a weak D match, TRBD2 (5 bases). Germline V CDR1 and CDR2: SEHNR, FQNEAQ (reference sequence). The length of the CDR3 is 13 residues. The V and J ends lost 3 bases and 3 bases respectively, with 5 bases between them. The CDR3 DNA is TGTGCCAGCAGCTTGAGGGACACCGGGGAGCTGTTTTTT. It specifies CASSLRDTGELFF. Combining the CDR3 with reference TRBV7-9 and TRBJ2-2 gives the whole variable domain DTGVSQNPRHKITKRGQNVTFRCDPISEHNRLYWYRQTLGQGPEFLTYFQNEAQLEKSRLLSDRFSAERPKGSFSTLEIQRTEQGDSAMYLCASSLRDTGELFFGEGSRLTVL.

In this sample, this clone turned up a few times. The genes are TRBV25-1 and TRBJ2-7; weak D call: TRBD2 (6 bases). The CDR3 extends over 16 amino acids. The V and J ends lost 3 bases and 6 bases respectively, with 21 bases between them. In germline, CDR1 is MGHDK, CDR2 SYGVNS. CDR3 coding DNA: TGTGCCAGCAGTGACGGTCTCCCCGGAGGGGAGGCCGAGCAGTACTTC. Amino acid sequence: CASSDGLPGGEAEQYF.

The J gene is TRBJ2-1, the V gene TRBV29-1; perhaps TRBD1 as D (6 bases). This CDR3 contains 13 residues. V lost 4 bases and J lost 4, with 11 bases in between. Germline CDR1 is SQVTM and CDR2 is ANQGSEA. CDR3 amino acids: CSVGRDKYNEQFF. DNA of the CDR3: TGCAGCGTTGGCCGGGACAAATACAATGAGCAGTTCTTC.